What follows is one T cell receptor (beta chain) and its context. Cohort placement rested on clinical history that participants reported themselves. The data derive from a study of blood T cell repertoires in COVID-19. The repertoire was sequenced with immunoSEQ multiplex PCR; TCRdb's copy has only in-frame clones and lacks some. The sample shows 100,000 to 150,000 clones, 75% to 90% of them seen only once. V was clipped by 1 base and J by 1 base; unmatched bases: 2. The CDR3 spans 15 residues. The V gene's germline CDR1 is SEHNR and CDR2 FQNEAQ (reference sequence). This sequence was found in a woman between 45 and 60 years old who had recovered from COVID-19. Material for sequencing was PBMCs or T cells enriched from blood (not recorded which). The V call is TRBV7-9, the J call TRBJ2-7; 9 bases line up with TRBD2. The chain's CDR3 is CASSLGLAGSYEQYF. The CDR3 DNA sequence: TGTGCCAGCAGCTTAGGTCTAGCGGGGTCCTACGAGCAGTACTTC.